This T cell receptor beta chain was observed in a study of tumor and adjacent non-tumor tissue in lung cancer. Study-wide context: Patients comprised 12 adenocarcinoma, a couple of squamous cell carcinoma and 1 small cell lung cancer.

A modified ARM-PCR protocol with three rounds of nested PCR amplified TCRbeta. One entry per CDR3 protein, called by TCRdb with MiXCR from the multiplex PCR reads. The data contain 100,000 to 150,000 distinct CDR3 sequences, about 66% of them singletons. The germline V gene has CDR1 KGHDR and CDR2 SFDVKD. V gave up 5 bases and J gave up 2 bases, with 10 bases separating them. The CDR3 totals 14 residues. No cell sorting was done before RNA was extracted from the tissue. This TCR was recovered from a man aged 25-45 years with non-small cell lung cancer. Input material: lung tumor tissue. The chain uses TRBV24-1 and TRBJ2-3; D unclear. CDR3 sequence reads: CATSAIGDTDTQYF. The CDR3 nucleotides read TGTGCCACCAGTGCTATAGGAGACACAGATACGCAGTATTTT.